The source of this TCR beta chain is a study of control samples from healthy donors and cancer patients. Trimming cost V 2 bases and J 8 bases; bases outside gene matches: 9. The germline V gene has CDR1 LNHDA and CDR2 SQIVND (reference sequence). The CDR3 is made up of 15 amino acids. Only one count was recorded for this clone. Clones were sequenced by immunoSEQ multiplex PCR, and TCRdb holds only the in-frame ones, with some missing. The table includes around 75,000 clones, almost 95% detected once. The sample was blood. This chain uses TRBV19 with TRBJ2-1, with 7 bases that match TRBD2. This TCR derives from a woman aged 55-69 years in good health. As DNA, the CDR3 is TGTGCCAGTAGTATATCTAGCGGCGCTTTTCATGAGCAGTTCTTC. Protein sequence: CASSISSGAFHEQFF.